This T cell receptor (beta chain) was retrieved from a study of regulatory T cells in long-lasting Graves disease. Study-level findings and limits: Persistent disease preferred TRBV28, TRBJ1-2 and TRBJ2-5.

In building TCR beta libraries, iRepertoire HTBI primers were used together with Arm-PCR of CDR3 regions. One entry per CDR3 protein, called by TCRdb with MiXCR from the multiplex PCR reads. The sample includes 600,000 to 850,000 distinct CDR3 sequences, 30% of them seen just once. This clonotype was found a few times. Its target is not known. Time point in this sample: persistent/refractory GD, antithyroid drugs over 5 years with positive TRAb. PBMCs were the source of the RNA used for TCR sequencing. The CDR3 has 13 amino acids. Trimming removed 6 bases from V and 4 bases from J, with 12 bases in between.

The chain has TRBV12-3 or TRBV12-4 and TRBJ1-2, with D maybe TRBD1 (5 bases). The material was peripheral blood mononuclear cells (PBMCs), obtained when the disease was refractory, from a patient treated with antithyroid drugs. This TCR was recovered from a female donor with Graves disease. The CDR3: CASSREGSYGYTF. The CDR3 nucleotides are TGTGCCAGCAGCCGGGAGGGGAGCTATGGCTACACCTTC.